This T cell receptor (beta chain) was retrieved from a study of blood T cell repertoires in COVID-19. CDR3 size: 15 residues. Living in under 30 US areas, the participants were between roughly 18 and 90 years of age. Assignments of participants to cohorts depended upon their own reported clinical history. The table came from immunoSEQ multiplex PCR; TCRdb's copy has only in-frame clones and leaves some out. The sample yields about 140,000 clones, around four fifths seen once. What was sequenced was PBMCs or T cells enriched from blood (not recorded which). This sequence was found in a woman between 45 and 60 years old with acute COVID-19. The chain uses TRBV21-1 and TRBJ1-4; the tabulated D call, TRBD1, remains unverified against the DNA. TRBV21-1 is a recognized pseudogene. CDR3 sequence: CASSKGLTGSEKLFF. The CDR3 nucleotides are TGTGCCAGCAGCAAAGGTCTGACAGGGAGTGAAAAACTGTTTTTT.